The clone carrying this T cell receptor (beta chain) has a count of ten or more. Its antigen remains unidentified. This specimen belongs to a study of CD8 T cells in ankylosing spondylitis. Notes on the study in general: A motif of eight or nine highly homologous TCR beta variants was seen as apparently characteristic of ankylosing spondylitis blood. A subset of motif variants has previously been described in the synovial fluid and blood of reactive arthritis. According to the report, clones linked to the disease were significantly enriched in matched synovial fluid samples taken from ankylosing spondylitis patients.

Making use of molecular barcodes, quantitative 5'-RACE generated TCR beta libraries. TCRdb re-derived calls from the 5' RACE reads in MiXCR, one entry per CDR3 protein. The sample includes 250,000 or so distinct CDR3 sequences, more than 20% of them seen just once. Sequencing was performed on blood, either unsorted or a sorted T cell fraction (not recorded which). The clonotype comes from a male donor with ankylosing spondylitis or in good health (not recorded which).

The CDR3, as DNA: TGTGCCAGCGCCGGGACATACACAGATACGCAGTATTTT. Amino acids: CASAGTYTDTQYF. V usage is TRBV2 and J usage is TRBJ2-3; D perhaps matches TRBD1 (6 bases). The CDR3 is 13 residues long. Deletions cut 8 bases from V and 2 bases from J, with 11 bases between. Per germline, CDR1 SNHLY and CDR2 FYNNEI.